This T cell receptor (beta chain) was sequenced in a study of identical twins. In its sample, this clonotype was seen many times. What it binds is not known. TCRdb processed the 5' RACE reads anew with MiXCR; each CDR3 protein has one entry. The sample has 500,000 to 650,000 distinct CDR3 sequences, roughly 7.2% seen once. Study conclusions and caveats: Excess twin sharing in beta out-of-frame sequences was weaker. Conclusions were drawn cross-sectionally by statistical analysis, without following the same donors.

Germline CDR1 is MNHNS and CDR2 is SASEGT. This CDR3 comprises 16 residues. Trimming stripped 6 bases from V and 1 base from J, with 19 bases between. A further study also used this sample, focusing on yellow fever vaccine responses in identical twins.

Sequenced material: PBMCs. This chain joins TRBV6-1 and TRBJ2-7, with D hard to call. This receptor was taken from a woman between 18 and 29 years old in good health. The DNA of the CDR3 is TGTGCCAGCAGAACCGCCGTTGGGTTGGCGTCCTACGAGCAGTACTTC. It codes for CASRTAVGLASYEQYF.